This entry is about one TCR beta chain. Sample-barcoded 5' priming and a J-beta primer mix drove a second PCR of about 6 to 12 cycles. Researchers report that each sample yielded at least 2.5 million CDR3-containing paired-end reads. TCRdb redid the calling of the 5' RACE reads with MiXCR, one entry per CDR3 protein. There are roughly 1.5 million distinct CDR3 sequences in the sample; 35% to 45% occur only once, and 4% lies in the top ten. The germline V gene encodes CDR1 SEHNR and CDR2 FQNEAQ (reference sequence). This CDR3 region has 16 residues. V shed 1 base and J 4 bases; nucleotides not matched to a gene: 6. The entry originates in a study of blood T cells in healthy people across ages. Individuals who donated were healthy Caucasians from Russia aged roughly 6 to 95. Samples each yielded at least 5 micrograms of total RNA.

The source material was blood. The TCR originated in a woman in her late teens or twenties in good health. The chain employs TRBV7-9 and TRBJ2-5; 10 bases line up with TRBD1. CDR3 sequence: CASSLVRGQGRETQYF. DNA of the CDR3: TGTGCCAGCAGCTTAGTTAGGGGACAGGGGAGAGAGACCCAGTACTTC.